This passage covers 14 T cell receptor beta chains from one sample sequenced in a study of CXCR3-negative and CXCR3-positive naive CD8 T cells. For these TCRs, the target antigens are not known. Study-level findings and limits: CXCR3-positive naive cells carried more hydrophobic TRB CDR3s than CXCR3-negative ones.

Through 5' RACE with UMI labels, the TRB cDNA libraries were prepared. TCRdb re-analyzed the 5' RACE reads; it lists each CDR3 protein once, without DNA. There are over 95,000 distinct CDR3 sequences in the sample, with around 0.36% held by the top ten. Sequenced: naive CXCR3+ CD8+ T cells from blood. The subset: CD45RO-CCR7+CD27+CD95- naive CD8+ T cells expressing CXCR3 (TNR3+). These receptors were obtained from a human donor in good health. Some clones in this sample may be carry-over from other donors' samples.

The J gene is TRBJ2-7, the V gene TRBV12-3 or TRBV12-4; the TRBD1 assignment by TCRdb is unverifiable without DNA. The CDR3 is made up of 15 amino acids. CDR3 sequence reads: CASRSHSGQNYEQYF.

The rearrangement joins TRBV12-3 or TRBV12-4 to TRBJ2-5; there is no DNA to check the TCRdb D call of TRBD1. This CDR3 comprises 13 residues. Here the CDR3 reads CASTTDREETQYF.

This chain uses TRBV10-3 with TRBJ2-7; TCRdb returns TRBD1, unconfirmable since there is no DNA. This CDR3 region has 15 residues. Germline-derived CDR1 and CDR2 are ENHRY and SYGVKD. The CDR3 protein is CATGDRGARPYEQYF.

The chain uses TRBV5-5 and TRBJ2-7. The germline V gene has CDR1 SGHKS and CDR2 YYEKEE (reference sequence). The CDR3 consists of 14 residues. CDR3 region: CASSLAQGSYEQYF. Full variable domain (rest looked up from reference TRBV5-5 and TRBJ2-7): DAGVTQSPTHLIKTRGQQVTLRCSPISGHKSVSWYQQVLGQGPQFIFQYYEKEERGRGNFPDRFSARQFPNYSSELNVNALLLGDSALYLCASSLAQGSYEQYFGPGTRLTVT.

CDR3: CASSPPRYPQDTQYF. V is TRBV2 and J is TRBJ2-3; TCRdb reports TRBD2, a call that lacks DNA to check it against. There are 15 residues in the CDR3. Per germline, CDR1 SNHLY and CDR2 FYNNEI.

The chain joins TRBV20-1 to TRBJ2-7; the TRBD2 assignment by TCRdb is unverifiable without DNA. CDR3 length: 15 residues. Per the germline V gene, CDR1 is DFQATT and CDR2 is SNEGSKA (reference sequence). The CDR3 spells CSAQERLAGTYEQYF.

The chain uses TRBV4-3 and TRBJ2-3; TCRdb lists TRBD2, though no DNA is available to test this call. The CDR3 is 16 residues long. Germline lookup yields CDR1 LGHNA and CDR2 YSLEER. This CDR3 reads CASSQDTSGSTDTQYF.

The chain links TRBV14 to TRBJ1-1. Germline CDR1 SGHDN, CDR2 FVKESK. The CDR3 sequence is 14 residues long. The CDR3 loop reads CASSQRAGGTEAFF.

The chain recombines TRBV4-3 with TRBJ2-6; no DNA is available, so the TRBD1 call from TCRdb remains unchecked. Looked up from germline, CDR1 is LGHNA and CDR2 is YSLEER. CDR3 length: 18 residues. The CDR3 protein is CASSQEDRGRSGANVLTF.

The chain recombines TRBV4-1 with TRBJ2-1; checking the TCRdb D call of TRBD2 is not possible without DNA. This CDR3 spans 14 amino acids. CDR1 is MGHRA and CDR2 is YSYEKL in the germline V gene. The CDR3 here is CASSPSGGYNEQFF.

This chain connects TRBV6-5 to TRBJ2-7; absent DNA, TCRdb's TRBD1 call cannot be checked. The germline V gene has CDR1 MNHEY and CDR2 SVGAGI. The CDR3 has 14 residues. CDR3 protein: CASSPWTRSYEQYF.

V gene TRBV25-1 combines with J gene TRBJ2-7; absent DNA, TCRdb's TRBD2 call cannot be checked. Germline V gene lookup returns CDR1 MGHDK and CDR2 SYGVNS. The CDR3 is made up of 16 amino acids. This chain's CDR3 is CASRKAPGLAGYEQYF.

The rearrangement uses TRBV10-3 and TRBJ1-6; TCRdb indicates TRBD1, and absent DNA this call remains unverified. Germline loops: CDR1 ENHRY, CDR2 SYGVKD. The CDR3 sequence is 17 residues long. This chain's CDR3 is CAISESGTGWPNSPLHF.

V gene TRBV24-1 combines with J gene TRBJ2-5; TCRdb's D call, TRBD2, is unchecked because there is no DNA. There are 15 residues in the CDR3. Germline V gene lookup returns CDR1 KGHDR and CDR2 SFDVKD. This CDR3 reads CATSDLGLAGETQYF.